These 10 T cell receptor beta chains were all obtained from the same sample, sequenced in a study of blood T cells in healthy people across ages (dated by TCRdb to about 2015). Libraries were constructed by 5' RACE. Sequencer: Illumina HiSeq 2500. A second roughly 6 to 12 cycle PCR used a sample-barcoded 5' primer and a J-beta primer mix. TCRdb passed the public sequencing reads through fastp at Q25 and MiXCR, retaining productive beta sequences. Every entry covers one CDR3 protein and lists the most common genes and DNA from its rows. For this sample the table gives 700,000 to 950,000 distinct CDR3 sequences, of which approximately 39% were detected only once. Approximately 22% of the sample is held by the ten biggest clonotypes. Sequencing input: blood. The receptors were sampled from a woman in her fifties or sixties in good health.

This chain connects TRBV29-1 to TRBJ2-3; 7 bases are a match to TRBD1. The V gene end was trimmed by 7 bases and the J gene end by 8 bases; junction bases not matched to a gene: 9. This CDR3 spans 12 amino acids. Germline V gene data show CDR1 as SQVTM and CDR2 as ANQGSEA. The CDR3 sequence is CSARTGEVTQYF. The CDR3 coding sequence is TGCAGCGCGAGGACAGGAGAGGTTACGCAGTATTTT.

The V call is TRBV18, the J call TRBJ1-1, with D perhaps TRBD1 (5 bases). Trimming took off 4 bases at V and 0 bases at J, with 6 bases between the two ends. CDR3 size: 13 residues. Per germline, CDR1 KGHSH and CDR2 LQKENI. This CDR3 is CASSQDMNTEAFF. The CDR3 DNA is TGTGCCAGCTCACAGGACATGAACACTGAAGCTTTCTTT.

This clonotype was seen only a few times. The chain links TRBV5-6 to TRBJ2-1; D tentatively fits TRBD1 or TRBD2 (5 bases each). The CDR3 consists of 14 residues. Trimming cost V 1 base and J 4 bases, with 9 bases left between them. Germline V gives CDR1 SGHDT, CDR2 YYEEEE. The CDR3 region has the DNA TGTGCCAGCAGCTTGTTATGGGGGTACAATGAGCAGTTCTTC. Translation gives CASSLLWGYNEQFF.

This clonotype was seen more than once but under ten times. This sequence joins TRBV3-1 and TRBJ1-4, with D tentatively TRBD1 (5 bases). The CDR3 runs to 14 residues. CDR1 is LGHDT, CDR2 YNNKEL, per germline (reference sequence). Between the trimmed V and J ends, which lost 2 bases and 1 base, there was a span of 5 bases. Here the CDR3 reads CASSQQGTNEKLFF. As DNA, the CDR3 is TGTGCCAGCAGCCAACAGGGAACTAATGAAAAACTGTTTTTT.

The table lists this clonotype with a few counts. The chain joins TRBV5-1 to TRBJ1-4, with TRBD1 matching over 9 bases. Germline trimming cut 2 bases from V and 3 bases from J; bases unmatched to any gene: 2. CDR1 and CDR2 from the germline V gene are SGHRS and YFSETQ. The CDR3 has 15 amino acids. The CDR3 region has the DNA TGCGCCAGCAGCTTAACAGGGGGCCCTAATGAAAAACTGTTTTTT. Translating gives CASSLTGGPNEKLFF. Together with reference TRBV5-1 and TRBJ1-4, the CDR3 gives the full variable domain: KAGVTQTPRYLIKTRGQQVTLSCSPISGHRSVSWYQQTPGQGLQFLFEYFSETQRNKGNFPGRFSGRQFSNSRSEMNVSTLELGDSALYLCASSLTGGPNEKLFFGSGTQLSVL.

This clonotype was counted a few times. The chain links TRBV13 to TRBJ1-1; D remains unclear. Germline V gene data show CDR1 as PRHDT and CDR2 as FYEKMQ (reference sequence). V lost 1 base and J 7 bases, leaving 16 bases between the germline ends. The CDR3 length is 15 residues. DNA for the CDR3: TGTGCCAGCAGCTTAGAATCGCATATATCCGATGAAGCTTTCTTT. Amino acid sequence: CASSLESHISDEAFF.

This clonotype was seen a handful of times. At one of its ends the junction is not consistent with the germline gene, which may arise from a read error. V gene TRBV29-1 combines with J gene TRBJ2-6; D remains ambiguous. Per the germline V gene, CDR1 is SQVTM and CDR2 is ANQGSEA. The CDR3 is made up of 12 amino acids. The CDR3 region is CAVNTLANVLTF. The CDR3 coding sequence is TGCGCCGTGAATACCCTGGCCAATGTCCTGACTTTC.

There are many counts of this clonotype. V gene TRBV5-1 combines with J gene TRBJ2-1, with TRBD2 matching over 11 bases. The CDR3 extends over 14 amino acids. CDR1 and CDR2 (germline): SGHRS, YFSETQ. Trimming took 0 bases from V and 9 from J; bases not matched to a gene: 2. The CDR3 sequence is CASSLGLAGGEQFF. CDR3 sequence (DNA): TGCGCCAGCAGCTTGGGCCTAGCGGGGGGTGAGCAGTTCTTC.

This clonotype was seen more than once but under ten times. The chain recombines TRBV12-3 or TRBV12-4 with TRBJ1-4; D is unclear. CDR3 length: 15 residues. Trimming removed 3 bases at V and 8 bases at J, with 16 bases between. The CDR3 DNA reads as TGTGCCAGCAGTTTGGGTGCGGGATGGGAAGAAAAACTGTTTTTT. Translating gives CASSLGAGWEEKLFF.

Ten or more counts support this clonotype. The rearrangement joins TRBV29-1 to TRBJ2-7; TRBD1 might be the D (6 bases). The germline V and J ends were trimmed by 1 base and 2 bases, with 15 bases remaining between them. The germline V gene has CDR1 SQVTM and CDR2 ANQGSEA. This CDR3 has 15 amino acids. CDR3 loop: CSVEVPSQGAYEQYF. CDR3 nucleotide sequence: TGCAGCGTTGAAGTTCCCTCACAGGGAGCCTACGAGCAGTACTTC.